A single T cell receptor beta chain is shown here with its context. CDR1 is MNHEY, CDR2 SMNVEV, per germline (reference sequence). The CDR3 is 17 amino acids. V was clipped by 3 bases and J by 4 bases, with 20 bases between them. This sample was included in a study of blood T cell repertoires in COVID-19. The overall study: Acute and convalescent COVID-19 samples came from the United States, Italy and Spain. Nucleic acid was either cDNA or gDNA, and it came from T cells, B-cell-depleted T cells, or PBMCs.

In the authors' workflow: Reference gene primer amplification yielded estimated nucleated cell counts. TCRdb's copy holds only in-frame clones and misses some; the assay was immunoSEQ multiplex PCR. V and J calls and clone size are given by that table; D and trimming were obtained from the DNA. This table holds about 340,000 clones, about 93% found once. The chain has TRBV27 and TRBJ2-3, with D possibly being TRBD2 (6 bases). The clonotype originates from a woman aged 18-35 years who had recovered from COVID-19. The sequenced material came from peripheral blood. This CDR3 is CASSFRGRDFPPDTQYF. CDR3 in DNA: TGTGCCAGCAGTTTTCGGGGCAGGGACTTCCCCCCAGATACGCAGTATTTT.